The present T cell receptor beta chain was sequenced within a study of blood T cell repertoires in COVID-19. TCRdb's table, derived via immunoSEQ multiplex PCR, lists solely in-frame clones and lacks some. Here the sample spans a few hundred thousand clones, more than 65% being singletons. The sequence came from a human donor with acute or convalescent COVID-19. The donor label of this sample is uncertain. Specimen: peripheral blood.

In nucleotides, the CDR3 is TGTGCCAGCAGCCGTGGTGCAGGATCTAGCACAGATACGCAGTATTTT. Its translation: CASSRGAGSSTDTQYF. V gene TRBV7-6 combines with J gene TRBJ2-3; D ambiguous. CDR1 SGHVS and CDR2 FNYEAQ come from the germline V gene. V lost 5 bases and J lost 0, with 15 bases in between. The CDR3 totals 16 residues.